This paragraph reports one TCR beta chain. The entry originates in a study of blood T cell repertoires in COVID-19. Study context: The origin of the acute and convalescent COVID-19 samples was the United States, Italy and Spain.

Profiling relied on immunoSEQ multiplex PCR, and the TCRdb table lists in-frame clones only, not all of them. Among roughly 150,000 clones listed, roughly 84% were seen once. The receptor's source is a woman aged 55-70 years with COVID-19, enrolled during active disease. Sequences were obtained from peripheral blood.

The CDR3 loop is CASSSTGGKNTGELFF. CDR3 coding DNA: TGTGCCAGCAGTTCCACAGGGGGCAAGAACACCGGGGAGCTGTTTTTT. The chain recombines TRBV7-6 with TRBJ2-2; TRBD1 matches 9 bases. The trim removed 6 bases at V and 1 base at J, leaving 6 bases unmatched. CDR3 length: 16 residues. Per germline, CDR1 SGHVS and CDR2 FNYEAQ.